Listed below are T cell receptor beta chains from one sample, sequenced in a study of OX40 agonist ivuxolimab in advanced cancers. Only in-frame clones appear in the TCRdb table, and some are missing; sequencing was by immunoSEQ multiplex PCR. The table records about 69,000 clones, around 93% of them present only once. The material sequenced was CD4+ or CD8+ T cells sorted from blood, taken in a trial of the OX40 agonist ivuxolimab. The receptors were sampled from an adult with an advanced solid tumor such as melanoma, head and neck, liver or kidney cancer. The CDR3 runs from the conserved cysteine through the conserved F or W. D genes are given only for firm matches. Some rows mark clone size as missing; the rest say once, few, many or name a class of expanded clone.

NA	TRBJ2-2	TRBV28	NA	TGTGCCAGCAGTTTATTAGACCCCGCAGTCTCCGGGGAGCTGTTTTTT	CASSLLDPAVSGELFF
NA	TRBJ2-2	TRBV15	NA	TGTGCCACCAGCAGGTTAGGGGACACCGGGGAGCTGTTTTTT	CATSRLGDTGELFF
NA	TRBJ2-2	TRBV13	NA	TGTGCCAGCAGCTCCGCCTCTGACGGCGGGGAGCTGTTTTTT	CASSSASDGGELFF
NA	TRBJ1-5	TRBV18	NA	TGTGCCAGCTCACCGATCGCTAGCAATCAGCCCCAGCATTTT	CASSPIASNQPQHF
TRBD2	TRBJ2-3	TRBV5-1	NA	TGCGCCAGCAGCTTGGTGCCGCGGGAGGCTACAGATACGCAGTATTTT	CASSLVPREATDTQYF
NA	TRBJ2-7	TRBV4-1	NA	TGCGCCAGCAGCCAAGATGTAGGGGTTCTATACGAGCAGTACTTC	CASSQDVGVLYEQYF
TRBD2	TRBJ2-1	TRBV12-5	NA	TGTGCTAGTGGTCTGGGACTAAACAATGAGCAGTTCTTC	CASGLGLNNEQFF
NA	TRBJ2-7	TRBV7-9	few	TGTGCCAGCAGCTTAGCGGATTACGAGCAGTACTTC	CASSLADYEQYF
NA	TRBJ2-3	TRBV11-2	few	TGTGCCAGCAGCCAAACGTTCTCAAGTTCCCACACAGATACGCAGTATTTT	CASSQTFSSSHTDTQYF
TRBD1	TRBJ1-5	TRBV19	NA	TGTGCCAGTATGAGCCAGGGGGTGATCGATCAGCCCCAGCATTTT	CASMSQGVIDQPQHF